This passage covers 13 T cell receptor beta chains from one sample sequenced in a study of blood T cell repertoires in COVID-19. Clones were sequenced by immunoSEQ multiplex PCR, and TCRdb holds only the in-frame ones, with some missing. The data hold around 83,000 clones, with about 87% observed a single time. The sequenced sample was peripheral blood. The receptor set was obtained from a man older than 75 with active or convalescent COVID-19.

The CDR3 loop reads CASSEGILDGSDTQYF. In nucleotides, the CDR3 is TGTGCCAGCAGTGAAGGGATCCTAGACGGGAGTGATACGCAGTATTTT. This sequence joins TRBV25-1 and TRBJ2-3, with D possibly being TRBD2 (6 bases). This CDR3 region has 16 residues. Germline CDR1 reads MGHDK; CDR2 reads SYGVNS. V lost 2 bases to trimming and J lost 6 bases, with 18 bases between them.

The V call is TRBV7-9, the J call TRBJ1-2; D gene unclear. CDR3 length: 18 residues. V lost 5 bases, J lost 2 bases, and 24 bases lay in between. Germline loops: CDR1 SEHNR, CDR2 FQNEAQ (reference sequence). CDR3 region: CASSPEQLVGMPNYGYTF. Written as DNA, the CDR3 is TGTGCCAGCAGCCCGGAACAGTTGGTGGGCATGCCGAACTATGGCTACACCTTC.

This chain uses TRBV19 with TRBJ2-1; the D gene is possibly TRBD2 (6 bases). Germline lookup yields CDR1 LNHDA and CDR2 SQIVND (reference sequence). The V end lost 5 bases, the J end lost 7 bases, and 21 bases lay between the germline ends. The CDR3 has 16 amino acids. The CDR3 reads CASSPTTAGGENEQFF. CDR3 coding DNA: TGTGCCAGTAGTCCTACTACTGCCGGGGGTGAAAATGAGCAGTTCTTC.

The rearrangement joins TRBV2 to TRBJ1-3; D is perhaps TRBD1 (6 bases). This CDR3 has 13 amino acids. Germline CDR1 SNHLY, CDR2 FYNNEI. Trimming removed 8 bases at V and 0 bases at J, with 8 bases between. This CDR3 reads CASSQGSGNTIYF. CDR3 DNA: TGTGCCAGCTCACAGGGCTCTGGAAACACCATATATTTT.

This rearrangement joins TRBV25-1 to TRBJ1-2; 8 bases are shared with TRBD1. J gave up 7 bases and V 3 bases, and 7 bases lay outside the gene matches. CDR3 length: 14 residues. Germline lookup yields CDR1 MGHDK and CDR2 SYGVNS. The CDR3 DNA is TGTGCCAGCAGTGACTTACAGGGGGTGGTTGGCTACACCTTC. Amino acid sequence: CASSDLQGVVGYTF.

This clone was recorded once. The J gene is TRBJ2-1, the V gene TRBV6-5; TRBD1 matches at 8 bases. CDR1 and CDR2 (germline): MNHEY, SVGAGI. V was clipped by 5 bases and J by 1 base; unmatched bases: 4. The CDR3 loop spans 15 amino acids. CDR3: CASSPGQGSYNEQFF. CDR3 DNA: TGTGCCAGCAGTCCCGGACAGGGTTCCTACAATGAGCAGTTCTTC.

The gene calls are TRBV10-3 and TRBJ1-1; the match to TRBD1 covers 10 bases. The CDR3 extends over 14 amino acids. Germline V gene sequence: CDR1 ENHRY, CDR2 SYGVKD. Trimming took 9 bases from V and 6 from J; bases not matched to a gene: 10. CDR3 nucleotides: TGTGCCATGAGGACCGGGACAGGGGAATCTGAAGCTTTCTTT. Translated, it gives CAMRTGTGESEAFF.

The chain has TRBV21-1 and TRBJ2-7; the table calls TRBD1, which could not be checked here. TRBV21-1 is shown as a pseudogene. The CDR3 extends over 16 amino acids. The CDR3 DNA follows: TGTGCCAGCAGCAAGATCCGAGACAGTGCCACCTACGAGCAGTACGTC. Amino acids: CASSKIRDSATYEQYV.

V usage is TRBV24-1 and J usage is TRBJ2-3; 8 nucleotides agree with TRBD1. Germline V gene lookup returns CDR1 KGHDR and CDR2 SFDVKD. The CDR3 has 17 amino acids. Trimming took 3 bases from V and 2 from J; bases not matched to a gene: 9. The CDR3 is CATSDLDRGRFTDTQYF. CDR3 bases: TGTGCCACCAGTGATCTCGACAGGGGTCGGTTCACAGATACGCAGTATTTT.

The gene calls are TRBV11-3 and TRBJ2-2; D possibly corresponds to TRBD1 (5 bases). Trimming took 3 bases from V and 3 from J, leaving 17 bases between them. CDR3 length: 17 residues. Germline-derived CDR1 and CDR2 are SGHNT and YENEEA. The DNA for the CDR3 is TGTGCCAGCAGCTTGGGCCAGGGCAGGGTTGACACCGGGGAGCTGTTTTTT. Protein sequence: CASSLGQGRVDTGELFF.

The chain employs TRBV5-4 and TRBJ1-6; possibly TRBD1 for D (6 bases). V lost 0 bases and J lost 9, with 13 bases in between. The CDR3 loop spans 15 amino acids. Germline V gene lookup returns CDR1 SGHNT and CDR2 YYREEE (reference sequence). In DNA, the CDR3 is TGTGCCAGCAGCTTGGTTCCAGGGGTGGGTTCACCCCTCCACTTT. Protein sequence: CASSLVPGVGSPLHF.

The genes are TRBV5-4 and TRBJ2-2, with 9 positions matching TRBD2. CDR3 length equals 15 residues. J was trimmed by 4 bases and V by 0 bases; bases with no gene match: 1. Germline V gene sequence: CDR1 SGHNT, CDR2 YYREEE (reference sequence). Written as DNA, the CDR3 is TGTGCCAGCAGCTTGGAGCGGGGGGTCACCGGGGAGCTGTTTTTT. Its translation: CASSLERGVTGELFF.

This rearrangement joins TRBV23-1 to TRBJ2-5, with TRBD2 identical over 9 bases. TRBV23-1 is annotated as an ORF whose role is uncertain. The CDR3 sequence is 17 residues long. V dropped 3 bases and J dropped 4; count of bases not matched to a gene: 12. As DNA, the CDR3 is TGCGCCAGCAGTCACAAAACCGGGACTAGCCCGGGAGAGACCCAGTACTTC. It specifies CASSHKTGTSPGETQYF.